Listed here are 15 T cell receptor beta chains from one sample, sequenced in a study of STAT3 mutations in large granular lymphocyte leukemia (dated by TCRdb to between 2017 and 2020). Results and caveats for the whole study, not just this receptor: At least one immunodominant TCRbeta clonotype was present in every T-LGLL patient, and multiple immunodominant subclonotypes appeared in about half of the T-LGLL patients.

Library preparation was by the immunoSEQ multiplex PCR assay. The immuneACCESS repertoire file appears here via TCRdb, limited to in-frame rearrangements. These files lack a portion of the clones; in checked studies, under half of the deficit traces to unresolved V genes, and the cause of the others is not known. In this sample the table shows some 1,400 clones, roughly 69% of which occur a single time. The ten largest make up 39% of the sample. For these receptors, no antigen is known. The sample taken for sequencing was peripheral blood mononuclear cells. These receptors were collected from a woman aged 70 to 79 with T-cell large granular lymphocyte leukemia. Some clones in this sample may be carry-over from other donors' samples. The age is the age at diagnosis.

V and J are TRBV10-3 and TRBJ1-1, with D possibly being TRBD1 (6 bases). CDR3 length: 14 amino acids. Germline CDR1 and CDR2: ENHRY and SYGVKD. The ends were cut back, 2 bases at V and 1 base at J, with 8 bases in the middle. Here the CDR3 DNA reads TGTGCCATCAGTGAGGGGGGCACGAACACTGAAGCTTTCTTT. Amino acids: CAISEGGTNTEAFF.

This chain connects TRBV7-8 to TRBJ2-7; no clear D gene. The CDR3 is made up of 16 amino acids. The V end was cut by 0 bases, the J end by 0 bases, with 12 bases between. Germline V gives CDR1 SGHVS, CDR2 FQNEAQ. CDR3 sequence (DNA): TGTGCCAGCAGCTTAGCACGGACCCAGAGCTCCTACGAGCAGTACTTC. Translation: CASSLARTQSSYEQYF.

The genes are TRBV10-2 and TRBJ2-7; D may be TRBD2 (5 bases). The CDR3 totals 14 residues. V was trimmed by 9 bases and J by 2 bases, leaving 17 bases between them. Germline CDR1 is WSHSY and CDR2 is SAAADI. CDR3 protein: CASQEVVYAYEQYF. The CDR3 nucleotides read TGCGCCAGTCAGGAGGTAGTCTACGCCTACGAGCAGTACTTC.

The V gene is TRBV6-5, the J gene TRBJ2-1, with 8 bases identical to TRBD2. CDR1 is MNHEY and CDR2 is SVGAGI in the germline V gene. The CDR3 is made up of 14 amino acids. The ends lost 8 bases at V and 9 bases at J; junction bases unmatched: 12. The CDR3 coding sequence is TGTGCCAGCCTAAGTCAGCGGGAGTCTTTTGAGCAGTTCTTC. Translation: CASLSQRESFEQFF.

The rearrangement joins TRBV5-1 to TRBJ1-2; possibly TRBD1 for D (5 bases). V dropped 7 bases and J dropped 4 bases, with 17 bases sitting between them. The CDR3 covers 14 residues. Germline CDR1 reads SGHRS; CDR2 reads YFSETQ. The CDR3 loop is CASWDPPGRYGYTF. DNA for the CDR3: TGCGCCAGCTGGGACCCTCCCGGACGCTATGGCTACACCTTC.

CDR3 coding DNA: TGTGCCAGCAGTTTATACGGGGCGAACTATGGCTACACCTTC. Protein product: CASSLYGANYGYTF. V and J are TRBV5-4 and TRBJ1-2, with a tentative D call TRBD1 (5 bases). The CDR3 sequence is 14 residues long. CDR1 and CDR2 (germline): SGHNT, YYREEE (reference sequence). Trimming took off 5 bases at V and 2 bases at J, with 13 bases between the two ends.

This clone was seen a few times. The chain carries TRBV18 and TRBJ2-5; D unresolved. This CDR3 comprises 13 residues. Germline V gene sequence: CDR1 KGHSH, CDR2 LQKENI. Trimming took 6 bases from V and 3 from J, leaving 11 bases between them. CDR3 region: CASSRSTEETQYF. For the CDR3, the DNA is TGTGCCAGCTCGCGGTCTACGGAAGAGACCCAGTACTTC.

The CDR3 region is CASNDRGNYGYTF. The CDR3, as DNA: TGTGCCAGCAACGACAGGGGAAACTATGGCTACACCTTC. The chain combines TRBV6-5 with TRBJ1-2, with 8 bases matching TRBD1. The CDR3 contains 13 residues. Trimming at V came to 7 bases and at J to 2 bases, leaving 3 bases not matched to a gene. CDR1 MNHEY and CDR2 SVGAGI come from the germline V gene.

This clone was counted a few times. This rearrangement joins TRBV6-5 to TRBJ1-2; D is undetermined. Germline values: CDR1 MNHEY, CDR2 SVGAGI. V shed 10 bases and J shed 0 bases, with 18 bases lying between them. The CDR3 runs 15 residues. CDR3 region: CATAGGAATNYGYTF. CDR3 coding DNA: TGTGCCACGGCCGGTGGTGCAGCGACTAACTATGGCTACACCTTC.

The V call is TRBV7-9, the J call TRBJ1-3; maybe TRBD1 (6 bases). V was trimmed by 1 base and J by 4 bases, leaving 14 bases between them. The CDR3 consists of 16 residues. Germline V gene data show CDR1 as SEHNR and CDR2 as FQNEAQ (reference sequence). The CDR3 DNA reads as TGTGCCAGCAGCTTAGAAGCAGGGGCCGACGGAAACACCATATATTTT. It specifies CASSLEAGADGNTIYF.

The chain recombines TRBV29-1 with TRBJ2-7; D is possibly TRBD1 or TRBD2 (5 bases each). Trimming took 6 bases from V and 1 from J, leaving 19 bases between them. Germline V gene sequence: CDR1 SQVTM, CDR2 ANQGSEA. The CDR3 has 15 amino acids. The CDR3 loop is CSVAHSGLASYEQYF. DNA for the CDR3: TGCAGCGTCGCTCACTCAGGGCTAGCTTCCTACGAGCAGTACTTC.

V is TRBV27 and J is TRBJ2-7; no definite D call. V was shortened by 6 bases and J by 7 bases, with 10 bases between the two germline ends. From germline, CDR1 is MNHEY and CDR2 SMNVEV (reference sequence). There are 11 residues in the CDR3. CDR3 nucleotide sequence: TGTGCCAGCAGATTCCTGGGGGAGCAGTACTTC. It is translated as CASRFLGEQYF.

The chain uses TRBV5-6 and TRBJ2-7; D is unresolved. Germline V gives CDR1 SGHDT, CDR2 YYEEEE. The CDR3 consists of 14 residues. V lost 6 bases to trimming and J lost 6 bases, with 19 bases between them. The CDR3 protein is CASTLMGSLGEQYF. The CDR3 bases are TGTGCCAGCACCCTAATGGGCAGCCTTGGCGAGCAGTACTTC.

The rearrangement uses TRBV30 and TRBJ1-1; no clear D gene. Germline lookup yields CDR1 GTSNPN and CDR2 SVGIG (reference sequence). Trimming took off 2 bases at V and 6 bases at J, with 16 bases between the two ends. The CDR3 length is 14 residues. The CDR3 coding sequence is TGTGCCTGGAGTCGACCGATACCCGGCGCTGAAGCTTTCTTT. Amino acid sequence: CAWSRPIPGAEAFF.

In its sample, this clone was seen a few times. The gene calls are TRBV6-4 and TRBJ2-1; TRBD1 matches 11 bases. Trimming took 4 bases from V and 4 from J; bases not matched to a gene: 3. The CDR3 extends over 15 amino acids. Germline V gene lookup returns CDR1 MRHNA and CDR2 SNTAGT. As DNA, the CDR3 is TGTGCCAGCAGTGCGGACAGGGGGCTATACAATGAGCAGTTCTTC. Amino acid sequence: CASSADRGLYNEQFF.